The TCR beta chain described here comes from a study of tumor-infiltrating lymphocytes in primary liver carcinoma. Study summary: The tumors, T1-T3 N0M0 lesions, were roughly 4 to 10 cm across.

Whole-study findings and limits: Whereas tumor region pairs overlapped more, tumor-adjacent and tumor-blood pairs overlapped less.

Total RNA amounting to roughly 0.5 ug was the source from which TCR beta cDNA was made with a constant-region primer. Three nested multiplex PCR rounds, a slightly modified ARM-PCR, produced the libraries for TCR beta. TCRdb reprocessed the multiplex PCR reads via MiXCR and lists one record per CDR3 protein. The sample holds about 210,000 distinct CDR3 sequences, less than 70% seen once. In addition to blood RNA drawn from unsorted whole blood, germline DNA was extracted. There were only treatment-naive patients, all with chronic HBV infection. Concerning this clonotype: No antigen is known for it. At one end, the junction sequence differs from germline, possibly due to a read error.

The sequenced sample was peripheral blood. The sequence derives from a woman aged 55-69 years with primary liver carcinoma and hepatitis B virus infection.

CDR3 sequence reads: CVSSPRTANEKLFF. CDR3 sequence (DNA): TGTGTCAGCAGTCCCCGGACCGCGAATGAAAAACTGTTTTTT. This rearrangement joins TRBV6-5 to TRBJ1-4, with D unclear. The germline V gene encodes CDR1 MNHEY and CDR2 SVGAGI. The CDR3 spans 14 residues.